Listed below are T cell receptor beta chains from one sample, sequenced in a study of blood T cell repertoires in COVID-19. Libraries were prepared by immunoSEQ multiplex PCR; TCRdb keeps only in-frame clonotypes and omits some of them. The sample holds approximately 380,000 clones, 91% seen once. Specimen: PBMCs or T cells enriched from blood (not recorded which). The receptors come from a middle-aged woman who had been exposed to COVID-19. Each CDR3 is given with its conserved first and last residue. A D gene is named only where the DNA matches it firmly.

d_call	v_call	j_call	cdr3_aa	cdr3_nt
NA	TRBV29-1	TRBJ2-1	CSAYRGGSNEQFF	TGCAGCGCCTACAGGGGGGGGTCGAATGAGCAGTTCTTC
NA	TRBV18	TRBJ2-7	CASSPLSSYEQYF	TGTGCCAGCTCACCCTTGTCCTCCTACGAGCAGTACTTC
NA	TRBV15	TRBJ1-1	CATSRDRVLGGEAFF	TGTGCCACCAGCAGAGATAGGGTTTTGGGGGGTGAAGCTTTCTTT
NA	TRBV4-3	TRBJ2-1	CASSRELVSSYNEQFF	TGCGCCAGCAGCCGGGAACTAGTGTCTTCCTACAATGAGCAGTTCTTC
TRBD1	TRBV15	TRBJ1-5	CATSRTGGRQPQHF	TGTGCCACCAGCAGAACAGGGGGCCGGCAGCCCCAGCATTTT
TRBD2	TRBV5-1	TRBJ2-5	CASSLPRGGVETQYF	TGCGCCAGCAGCTTACCGCGCGGGGGGGTGGAGACCCAGTACTTC
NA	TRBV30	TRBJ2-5	CAWSVTGAQYF	TGTGCCTGGAGTGTAACGGGGGCCCAGTACTTC
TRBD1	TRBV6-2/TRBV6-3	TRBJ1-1	CASTPGQGAPGTEAFF	TGTGCCAGCACCCCGGGACAGGGGGCGCCGGGCACTGAAGCTTTCTTT
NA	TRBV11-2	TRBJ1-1	CASSLQLTEAFF	TGTGCCAGCAGCTTACAGTTAACTGAAGCTTTCTTT
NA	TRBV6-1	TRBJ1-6	CASSEEEFSYNSPLHF	TGTGCCAGCAGTGAAGAGGAGTTTTCCTATAATTCACCCCTCCACTTT
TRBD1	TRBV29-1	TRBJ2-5	CSVPTGGETQYF	TGCAGCGTGCCTACAGGGGGAGAGACCCAGTACTTC
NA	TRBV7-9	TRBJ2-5	CASSLNTDQETQYF	TGTGCCAGCAGCTTAAACACAGACCAAGAGACCCAGTACTTC
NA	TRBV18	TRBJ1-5	CASSPTDPGFQPQHF	TGTGCCAGCTCACCCACCGATCCAGGGTTTCAGCCCCAGCATTTT
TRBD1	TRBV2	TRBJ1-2	CASSGTGDYGYTF	TGTGCCAGCAGCGGGACAGGAGACTATGGCTACACCTTC
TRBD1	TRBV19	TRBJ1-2	CASSTPRQGAKGYTF	TGTGCCAGTAGTACCCCCCGACAGGGGGCAAAAGGCTACACCTTC
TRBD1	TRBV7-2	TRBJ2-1	CASTQGALAYNEQFF	TGTGCCAGCACTCAGGGGGCCCTAGCATACAATGAGCAGTTCTTC
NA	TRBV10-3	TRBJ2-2	CAISDRALGELFF	TGTGCCATCAGTGACAGGGCCCTGGGGGAGCTGTTTTTT
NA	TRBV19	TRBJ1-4	CASSRGGNTNEKLFF	TGTGCCAGTAGTAGGGGGGGGAACACAAATGAAAAACTGTTTTTT
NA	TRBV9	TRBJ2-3	CASSVDGTSTDTQYF	TGTGCCAGCAGCGTAGACGGTACTAGCACAGATACGCAGTATTTT
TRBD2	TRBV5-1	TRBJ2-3	CASSSGLAGGLSTDTQYF	TGCGCCAGCAGCTCAGGACTAGCGGGGGGCCTTAGCACAGATACGCAGTATTTT
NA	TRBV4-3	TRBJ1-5	CASSQDVRLQGNQPQHF	TGCGCCAGCAGCCAAGATGTAAGGTTACAGGGCAATCAGCCCCAGCATTTT
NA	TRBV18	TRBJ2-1	CASRPGAGAPHEQFF	TGTGCCAGCCGTCCAGGGGCGGGGGCCCCTCATGAGCAGTTCTTC